Below, one TCR beta chain is given with its context. Sequencing used immunoSEQ multiplex PCR; TCRdb keeps in-frame clones, though not all of them. The sample consists of 250,000 to 300,000 clones, 89% of them appearing once. CDR3 size: 14 residues. Germline V lookup: CDR1 LGHDT, CDR2 YNNKEL (reference sequence). Trimming shortened V by 0 bases and J by 13 bases, and 15 bases separated the two germline ends. This record comes from a study of blood T cell repertoires in COVID-19. The J gene is TRBJ1-4, the V gene TRBV3-1 (or the pseudogene TRBV3-2); D gene uncertain. This clonotype was sampled from a woman aged 40-49 years who had recovered from COVID-19. The sample was peripheral blood. The CDR3 sequence is CASSQEGRGRTLFF. The CDR3 DNA reads TGTGCCAGCAGCCAAGAGGGTCGGGGTCGGACACTGTTTTTT.